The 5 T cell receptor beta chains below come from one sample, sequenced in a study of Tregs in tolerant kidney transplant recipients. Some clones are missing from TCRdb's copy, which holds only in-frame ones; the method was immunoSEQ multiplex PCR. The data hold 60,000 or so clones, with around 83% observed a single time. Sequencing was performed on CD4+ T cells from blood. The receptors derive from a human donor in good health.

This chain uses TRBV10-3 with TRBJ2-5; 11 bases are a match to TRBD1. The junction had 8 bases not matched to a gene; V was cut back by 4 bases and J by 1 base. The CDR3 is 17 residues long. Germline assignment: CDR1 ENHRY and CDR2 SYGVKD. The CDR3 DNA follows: TGTGCCATCAGTGTGGGACAGGGGGTTGCGGGCCAAGAGACCCAGTACTTC. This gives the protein CAISVGQGVAGQETQYF.

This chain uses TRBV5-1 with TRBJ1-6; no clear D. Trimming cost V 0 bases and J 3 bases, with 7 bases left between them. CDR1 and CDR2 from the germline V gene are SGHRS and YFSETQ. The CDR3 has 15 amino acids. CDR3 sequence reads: CASSLGGLYNSPLHF. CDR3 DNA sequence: TGCGCCAGCAGCTTGGGAGGTCTCTATAATTCACCCCTCCACTTT.

CDR3 sequence: CASSLGISENTGELFF. The CDR3 region has the DNA TGTGCCAGCAGCTTGGGTATTAGCGAGAACACCGGGGAGCTGTTTTTT. The gene calls are TRBV5-4 and TRBJ2-2, with D tentatively TRBD2 (5 bases). Germline assignment: CDR1 SGHNT and CDR2 YYREEE (reference sequence). This CDR3 region has 16 residues. V lost 0 bases and J lost 1, with 10 bases in between.

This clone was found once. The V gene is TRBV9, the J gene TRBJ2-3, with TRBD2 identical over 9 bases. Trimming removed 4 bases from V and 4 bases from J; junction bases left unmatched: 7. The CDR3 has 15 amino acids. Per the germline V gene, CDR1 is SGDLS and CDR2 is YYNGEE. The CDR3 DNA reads TGTGCCAGCAGCCCGGGGACTAGCTCCGCAGATACGCAGTATTTT. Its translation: CASSPGTSSADTQYF.

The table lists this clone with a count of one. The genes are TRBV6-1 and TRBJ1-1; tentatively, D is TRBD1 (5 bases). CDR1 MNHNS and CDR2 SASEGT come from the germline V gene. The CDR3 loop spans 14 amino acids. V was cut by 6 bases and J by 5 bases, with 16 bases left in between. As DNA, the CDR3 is TGTGCCAGCAGCCTGGGACTGGAGTCAACTGAAGCTTTCTTT. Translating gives CASSLGLESTEAFF.